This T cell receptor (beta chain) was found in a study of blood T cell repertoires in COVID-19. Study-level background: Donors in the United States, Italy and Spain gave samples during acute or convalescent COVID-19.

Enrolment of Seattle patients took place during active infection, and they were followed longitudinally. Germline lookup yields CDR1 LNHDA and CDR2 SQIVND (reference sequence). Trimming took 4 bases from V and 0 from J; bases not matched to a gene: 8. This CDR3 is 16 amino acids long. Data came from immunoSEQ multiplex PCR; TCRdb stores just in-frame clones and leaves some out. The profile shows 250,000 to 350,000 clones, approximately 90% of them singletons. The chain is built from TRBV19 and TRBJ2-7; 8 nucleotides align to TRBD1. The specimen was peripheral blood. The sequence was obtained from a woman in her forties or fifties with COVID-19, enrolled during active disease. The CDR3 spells CASSKKQGGNSYEQYF. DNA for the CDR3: TGTGCCAGTAGTAAGAAACAGGGGGGAAACTCCTACGAGCAGTACTTC.